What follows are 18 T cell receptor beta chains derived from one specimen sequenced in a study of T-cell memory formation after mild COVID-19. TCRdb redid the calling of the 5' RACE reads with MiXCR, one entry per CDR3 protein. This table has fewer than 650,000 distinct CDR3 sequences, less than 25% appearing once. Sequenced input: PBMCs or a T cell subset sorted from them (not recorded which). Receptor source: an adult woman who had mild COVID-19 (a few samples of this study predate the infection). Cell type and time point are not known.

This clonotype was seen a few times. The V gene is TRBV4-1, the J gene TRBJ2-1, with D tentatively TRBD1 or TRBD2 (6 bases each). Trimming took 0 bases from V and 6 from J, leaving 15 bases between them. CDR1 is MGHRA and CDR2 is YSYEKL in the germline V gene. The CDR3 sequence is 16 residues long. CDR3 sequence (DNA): TGCGCCAGCAGCCAAGATACGGGGGCCCCATTCAATGAGCAGTTCTTC. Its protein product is CASSQDTGAPFNEQFF.

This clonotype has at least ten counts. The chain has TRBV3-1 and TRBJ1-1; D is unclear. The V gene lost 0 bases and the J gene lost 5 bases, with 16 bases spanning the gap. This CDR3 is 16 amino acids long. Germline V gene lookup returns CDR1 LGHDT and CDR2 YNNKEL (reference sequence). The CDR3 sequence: CASSQEPQRRETEAFF. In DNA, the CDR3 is TGTGCCAGCAGCCAAGAGCCCCAGCGTCGGGAGACTGAAGCTTTCTTT.

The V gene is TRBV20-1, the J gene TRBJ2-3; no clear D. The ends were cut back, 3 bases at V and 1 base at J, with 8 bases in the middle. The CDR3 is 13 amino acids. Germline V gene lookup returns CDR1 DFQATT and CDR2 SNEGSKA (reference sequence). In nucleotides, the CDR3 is TGCAGTGCTAGGCGCAGTCGCACAGATACGCAGTATTTT. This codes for CSARRSRTDTQYF.

The CDR3 bases are TGTGCCAGCAGCCCCAGACAGGGAGGCTATGGCTACACCTTC. Translation: CASSPRQGGYGYTF. V gene TRBV7-9 combines with J gene TRBJ1-2; TRBD1 matches at 7 bases. The CDR3 loop spans 14 amino acids. The trim removed 5 bases at V and 4 bases at J, leaving 7 bases unmatched. The germline V gene has CDR1 SEHNR and CDR2 FQNEAQ (reference sequence). The complete variable domain, with remaining parts taken from reference TRBV7-9 and TRBJ1-2, reads DTGVSQNPRHKITKRGQNVTFRCDPISEHNRLYWYRQTLGQGPEFLTYFQNEAQLEKSRLLSDRFSAERPKGSFSTLEIQRTEQGDSAMYLCASSPRQGGYGYTFGSGTRLTVV.

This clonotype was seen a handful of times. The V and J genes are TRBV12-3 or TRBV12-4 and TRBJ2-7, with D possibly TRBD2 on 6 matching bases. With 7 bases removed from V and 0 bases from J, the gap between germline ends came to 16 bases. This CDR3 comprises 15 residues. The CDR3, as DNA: TGTGCCAGCACTCGCGGGGCCGAATCCTCCTACGAGCAGTACTTC. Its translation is CASTRGAESSYEQYF.

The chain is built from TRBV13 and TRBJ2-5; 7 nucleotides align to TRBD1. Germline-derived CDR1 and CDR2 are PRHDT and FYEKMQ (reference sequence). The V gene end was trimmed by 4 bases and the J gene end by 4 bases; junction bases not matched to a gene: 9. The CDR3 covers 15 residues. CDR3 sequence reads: CASSSRGSSGETQYF. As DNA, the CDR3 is TGTGCCAGCAGCTCCAGGGGGTCGAGTGGAGAGACCCAGTACTTC.

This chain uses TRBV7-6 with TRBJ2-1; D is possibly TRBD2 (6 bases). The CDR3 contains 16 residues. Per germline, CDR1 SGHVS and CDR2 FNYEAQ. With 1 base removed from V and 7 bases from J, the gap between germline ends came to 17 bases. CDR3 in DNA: TGTGCCAGCAGCTTAGGTGTCGGGGGTTTACGGAATGAGCAGTTCTTC. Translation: CASSLGVGGLRNEQFF.

The CDR3 protein is CASSLLAGLHNEQFF. In nucleotides, the CDR3 is TGTGCCAGCAGCTTACTAGCGGGGCTACACAATGAGCAGTTCTTC. This chain links TRBV7-3 with TRBJ2-1; 9 positions match TRBD2. The CDR3 has 15 amino acids. J lost 5 bases, V lost 2 bases, and 4 bases had no gene match. Germline V gene data show CDR1 as SGHTA and CDR2 as FQGTGA. Complete variable domain (other parts from reference TRBV7-3 and TRBJ2-1): GAGVSQTPSNKVTEKGKYVELRCDPISGHTALYWYRQSLGQGPEFLIYFQGTGAADDSGLPNDRFFAVRPEGSVSTLKIQRTERGDSAVYLCASSLLAGLHNEQFFGPGTRLTVL.

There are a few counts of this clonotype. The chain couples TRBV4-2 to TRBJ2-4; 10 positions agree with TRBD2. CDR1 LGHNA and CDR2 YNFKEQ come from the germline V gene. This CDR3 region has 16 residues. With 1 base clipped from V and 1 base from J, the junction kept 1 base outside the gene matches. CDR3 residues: CASSQGLAGAKNIQYF. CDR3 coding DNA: TGTGCCAGCAGCCAAGGACTAGCGGGTGCCAAAAACATTCAGTACTTC.

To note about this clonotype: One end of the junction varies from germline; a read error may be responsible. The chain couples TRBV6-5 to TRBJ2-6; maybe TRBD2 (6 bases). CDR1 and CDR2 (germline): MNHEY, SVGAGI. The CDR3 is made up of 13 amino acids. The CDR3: CASSRREANILTF. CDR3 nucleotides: TGTGCCAGCAGCCGCAGGGAGGCCAACATCCTGACTTTC.

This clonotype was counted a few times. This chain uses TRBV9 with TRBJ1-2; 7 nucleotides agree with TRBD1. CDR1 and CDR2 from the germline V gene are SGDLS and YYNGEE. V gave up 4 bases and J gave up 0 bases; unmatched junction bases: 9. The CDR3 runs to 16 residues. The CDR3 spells CASSPKAGGPNYGYTF. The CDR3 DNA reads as TGTGCCAGCAGCCCAAAGGCAGGGGGACCTAACTATGGCTACACCTTC.

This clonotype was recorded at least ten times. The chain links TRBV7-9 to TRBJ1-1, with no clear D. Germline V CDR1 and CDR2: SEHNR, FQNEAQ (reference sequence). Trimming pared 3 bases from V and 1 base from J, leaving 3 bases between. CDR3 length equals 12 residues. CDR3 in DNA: TGTGCCAGCAGCTTTACGAACACTGAAGCTTTCTTT. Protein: CASSFTNTEAFF. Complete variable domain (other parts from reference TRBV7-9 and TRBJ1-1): DTGVSQNPRHKITKRGQNVTFRCDPISEHNRLYWYRQTLGQGPEFLTYFQNEAQLEKSRLLSDRFSAERPKGSFSTLEIQRTEQGDSAMYLCASSFTNTEAFFGQGTRLTVV.

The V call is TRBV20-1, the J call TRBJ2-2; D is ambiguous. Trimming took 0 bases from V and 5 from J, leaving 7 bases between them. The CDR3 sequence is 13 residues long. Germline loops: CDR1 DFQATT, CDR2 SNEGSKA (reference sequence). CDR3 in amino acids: CSARDPRTGELFF. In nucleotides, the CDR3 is TGCAGTGCTAGAGATCCTAGAACCGGGGAGCTGTTTTTT.

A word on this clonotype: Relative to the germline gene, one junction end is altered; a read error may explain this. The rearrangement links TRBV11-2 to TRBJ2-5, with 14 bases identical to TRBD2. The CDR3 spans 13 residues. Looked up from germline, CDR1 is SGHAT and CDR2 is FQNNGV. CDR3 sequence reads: CASSSTSGGAHDF. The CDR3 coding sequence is TGTGCCAGCAGCTCGACTAGCGGGGGGGCGCACGACTTC.

The CDR3 region is CASSLGGLASPLHF. The CDR3 DNA sequence: TGTGCCAGCAGCTTGGGAGGGCTCGCTTCACCCCTCCACTTT. The gene calls are TRBV7-2 and TRBJ1-6; D is ambiguous. The CDR3 totals 14 residues. Trimming took 3 bases from V and 9 from J, leaving 12 bases between them. The germline gives CDR1 SGHTA, CDR2 FQGNSA.

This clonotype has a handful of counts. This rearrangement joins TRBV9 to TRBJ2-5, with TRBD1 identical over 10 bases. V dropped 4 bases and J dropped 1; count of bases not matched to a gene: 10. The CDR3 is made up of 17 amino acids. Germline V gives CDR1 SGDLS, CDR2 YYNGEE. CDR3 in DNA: TGTGCCAGCAGCCCTAAGACAGGGGGCATACCCCAAGAGACCCAGTACTTC. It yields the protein CASSPKTGGIPQETQYF.

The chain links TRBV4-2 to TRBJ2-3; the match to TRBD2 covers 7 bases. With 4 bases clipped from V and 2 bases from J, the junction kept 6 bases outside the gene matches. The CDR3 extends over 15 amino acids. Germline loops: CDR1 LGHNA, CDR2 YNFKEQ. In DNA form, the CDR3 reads TGTGCCAGCAGCCCTTTCGCGGGAGACACAGATACGCAGTATTTT. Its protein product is CASSPFAGDTDTQYF.

CDR3 residues: CASSAGHRGHETQYF. In DNA form, the CDR3 reads TGTGCCAGCAGCGCAGGACACAGGGGGCATGAGACCCAGTACTTC. This chain joins TRBV7-9 and TRBJ2-5, with TRBD1 identical over 9 bases. Germline V gene lookup returns CDR1 SEHNR and CDR2 FQNEAQ (reference sequence). The J segment lost 5 bases and the V segment lost 5 bases, leaving 9 bases of the junction unmatched. The CDR3 runs 15 residues.